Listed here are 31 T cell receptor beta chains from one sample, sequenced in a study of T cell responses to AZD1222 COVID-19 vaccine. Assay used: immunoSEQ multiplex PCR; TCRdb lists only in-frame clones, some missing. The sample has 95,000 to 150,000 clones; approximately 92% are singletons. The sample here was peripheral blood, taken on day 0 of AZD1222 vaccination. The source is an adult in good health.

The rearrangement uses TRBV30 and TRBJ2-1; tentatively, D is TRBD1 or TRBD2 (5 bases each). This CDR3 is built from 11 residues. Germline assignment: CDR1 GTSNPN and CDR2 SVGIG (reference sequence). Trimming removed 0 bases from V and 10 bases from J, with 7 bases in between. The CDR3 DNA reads TGTGCCTGGAGTGTTTGGGGGGAGCAGTTCTTC. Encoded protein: CAWSVWGEQFF.

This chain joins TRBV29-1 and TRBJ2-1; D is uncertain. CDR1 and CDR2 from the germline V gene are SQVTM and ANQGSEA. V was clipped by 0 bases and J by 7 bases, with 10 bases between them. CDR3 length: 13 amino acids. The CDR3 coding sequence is TGCAGCGTTGAAGATATCGCAGAAAATGAGCAGTTCTTC. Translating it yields CSVEDIAENEQFF.

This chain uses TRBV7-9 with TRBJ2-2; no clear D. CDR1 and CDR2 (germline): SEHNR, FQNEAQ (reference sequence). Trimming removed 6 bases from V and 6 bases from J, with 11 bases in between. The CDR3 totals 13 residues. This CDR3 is CASRFLTAGELFF. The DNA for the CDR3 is TGTGCCAGCAGATTCCTTACCGCCGGGGAGCTGTTTTTT.

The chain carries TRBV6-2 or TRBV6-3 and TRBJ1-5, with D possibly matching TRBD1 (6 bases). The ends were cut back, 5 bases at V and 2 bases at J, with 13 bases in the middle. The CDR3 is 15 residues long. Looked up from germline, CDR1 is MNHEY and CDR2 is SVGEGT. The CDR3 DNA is TGTGCCAGCAGTCCAACGGGGGCAGGCAATCAGCCCCAGCATTTT. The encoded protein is CASSPTGAGNQPQHF.

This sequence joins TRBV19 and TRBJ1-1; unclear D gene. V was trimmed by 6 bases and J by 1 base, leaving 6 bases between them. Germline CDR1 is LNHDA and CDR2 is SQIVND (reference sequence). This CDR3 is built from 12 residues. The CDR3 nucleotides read TGTGCCAGTAGAATCGGGAACACTGAAGCTTTCTTT. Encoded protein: CASRIGNTEAFF.

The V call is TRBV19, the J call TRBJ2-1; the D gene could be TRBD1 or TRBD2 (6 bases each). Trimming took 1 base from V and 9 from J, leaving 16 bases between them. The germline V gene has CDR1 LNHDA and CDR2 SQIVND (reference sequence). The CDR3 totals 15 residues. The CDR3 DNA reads TGTGCCAGTAGTATAGGGCCAGGGGCGGAGGGTGAGCAGTTCTTC. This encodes CASSIGPGAEGEQFF.

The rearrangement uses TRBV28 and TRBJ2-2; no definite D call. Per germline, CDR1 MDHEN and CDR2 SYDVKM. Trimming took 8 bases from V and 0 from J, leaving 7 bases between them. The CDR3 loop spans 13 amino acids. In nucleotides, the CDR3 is TGTGCCAGCTGTCGGGCGAACACCGGGGAGCTGTTTTTT. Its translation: CASCRANTGELFF.

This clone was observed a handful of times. The CDR3 here is CASSPQGGNSYNEQFF. For the CDR3, the DNA is TGTGCCAGCTCACCACAGGGGGGGAACTCCTACAATGAGCAGTTCTTC. J is TRBJ2-1 and V is TRBV18, with D tentatively TRBD2 (7 bases). Germline CDR1 reads KGHSH; CDR2 reads LQKENI. The CDR3 length is 16 residues. V lost 1 base, J lost 0 bases, and 10 bases lay in between.

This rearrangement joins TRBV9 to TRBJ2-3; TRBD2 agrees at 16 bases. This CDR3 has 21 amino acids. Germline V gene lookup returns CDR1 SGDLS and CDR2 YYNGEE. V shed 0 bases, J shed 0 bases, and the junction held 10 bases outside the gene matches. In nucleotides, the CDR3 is TGTGCCAGCAGCGTAGCTACTGCGGGACTAGCGGGGGGGTTAAGCACAGATACGCAGTATTTT. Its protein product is CASSVATAGLAGGLSTDTQYF.

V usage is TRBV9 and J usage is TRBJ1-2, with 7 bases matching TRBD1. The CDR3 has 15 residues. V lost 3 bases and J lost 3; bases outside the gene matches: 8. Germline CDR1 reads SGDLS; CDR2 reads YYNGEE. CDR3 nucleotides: TGTGCCAGCAGCGAGGGGACAGACTTATACTATGGCTACACCTTC. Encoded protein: CASSEGTDLYYGYTF.

The CDR3 here is CASSYSGLAGESHNEQFF. The CDR3 DNA reads TGTGCCAGCAGTTACTCCGGACTAGCGGGAGAGAGCCACAATGAGCAGTTCTTC. The rearrangement links TRBV6-2 or TRBV6-3 to TRBJ2-1; 13 bases fit TRBD2. Germline V gene sequence: CDR1 MNHEY, CDR2 SVGEGT. The CDR3 extends over 18 amino acids. The junction had 7 bases not matched to a gene; V was cut back by 0 bases and J by 5 bases.

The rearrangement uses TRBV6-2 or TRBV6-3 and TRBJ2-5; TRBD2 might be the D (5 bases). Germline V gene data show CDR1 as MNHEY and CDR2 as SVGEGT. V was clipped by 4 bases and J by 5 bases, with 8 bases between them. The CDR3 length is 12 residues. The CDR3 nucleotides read TGTGCCAGCAGTTTAGCGACGGAGACCCAGTACTTC. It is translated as CASSLATETQYF.

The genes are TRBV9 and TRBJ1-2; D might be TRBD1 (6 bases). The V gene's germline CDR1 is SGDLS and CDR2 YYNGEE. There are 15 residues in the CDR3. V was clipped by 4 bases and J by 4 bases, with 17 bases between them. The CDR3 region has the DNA TGTGCCAGCAGCAACCGGGACACCGGCGGCTATGGCTACACCTTC. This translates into CASSNRDTGGYGYTF.

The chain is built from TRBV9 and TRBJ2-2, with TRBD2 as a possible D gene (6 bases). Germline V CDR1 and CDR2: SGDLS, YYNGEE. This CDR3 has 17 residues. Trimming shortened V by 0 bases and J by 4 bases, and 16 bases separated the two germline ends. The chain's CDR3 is CASSVGIRDSITGELFF. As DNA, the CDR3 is TGTGCCAGCAGCGTAGGCATAAGGGACTCGATCACCGGGGAGCTGTTTTTT.

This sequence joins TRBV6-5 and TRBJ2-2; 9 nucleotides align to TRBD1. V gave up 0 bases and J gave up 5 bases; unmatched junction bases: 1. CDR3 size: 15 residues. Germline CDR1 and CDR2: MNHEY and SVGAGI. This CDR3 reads CASSYSGQGTGELFF. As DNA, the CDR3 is TGTGCCAGCAGTTACTCGGGACAGGGAACCGGGGAGCTGTTTTTT.

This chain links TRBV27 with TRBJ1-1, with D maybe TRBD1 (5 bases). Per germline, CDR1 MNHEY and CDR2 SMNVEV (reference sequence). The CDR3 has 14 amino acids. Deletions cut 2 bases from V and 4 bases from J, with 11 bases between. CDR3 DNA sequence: TGTGCCAGCAGTTTACTAGGGGAGGGCACTGAAGCTTTCTTT. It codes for CASSLLGEGTEAFF.

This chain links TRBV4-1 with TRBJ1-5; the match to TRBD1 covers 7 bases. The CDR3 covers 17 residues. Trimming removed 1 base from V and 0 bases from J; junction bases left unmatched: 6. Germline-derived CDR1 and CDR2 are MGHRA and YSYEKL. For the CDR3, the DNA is TGCGCCAGCAGCCAAGGGGGGACAGCCTATAGCAATCAGCCCCAGCATTTT. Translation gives CASSQGGTAYSNQPQHF.

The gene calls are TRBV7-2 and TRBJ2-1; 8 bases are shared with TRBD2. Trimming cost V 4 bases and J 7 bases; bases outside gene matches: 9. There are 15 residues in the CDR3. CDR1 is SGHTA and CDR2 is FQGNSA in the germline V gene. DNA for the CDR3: TGTGCCAGCAGCTCGGTGGGCGGGGGGAGGAATGAGCAGTTCTTC. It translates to CASSSVGGGRNEQFF.

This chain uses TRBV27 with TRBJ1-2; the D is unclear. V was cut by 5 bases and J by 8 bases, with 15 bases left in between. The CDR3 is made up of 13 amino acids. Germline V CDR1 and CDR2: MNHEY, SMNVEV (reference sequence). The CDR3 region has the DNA TGTGCCAGCAGTCCAGGTTCCGGGGAGGGCTACACCTTC. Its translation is CASSPGSGEGYTF.

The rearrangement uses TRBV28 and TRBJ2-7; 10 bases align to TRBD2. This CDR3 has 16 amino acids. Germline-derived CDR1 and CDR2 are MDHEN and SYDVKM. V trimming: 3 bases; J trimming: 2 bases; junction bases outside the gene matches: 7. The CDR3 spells CASSFPRTSGTYEQYF. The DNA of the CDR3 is TGTGCCAGCAGTTTCCCGAGGACTAGCGGAACCTACGAGCAGTACTTC.

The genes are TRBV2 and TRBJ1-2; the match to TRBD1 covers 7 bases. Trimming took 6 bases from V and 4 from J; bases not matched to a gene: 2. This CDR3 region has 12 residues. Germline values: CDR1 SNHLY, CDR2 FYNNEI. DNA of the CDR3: TGTGCCAGCAGGGGACAGAGCTATGGCTACACCTTC. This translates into CASRGQSYGYTF. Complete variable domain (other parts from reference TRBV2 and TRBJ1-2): EPEVTQTPSHQVTQMGQEVILRCVPISNHLYFYWYRQILGQKVEFLVSFYNNEISEKSEIFDDQFSVERPDGSNFTLKIRSTKLEDSAMYFCASRGQSYGYTFGSGTRLTVV.

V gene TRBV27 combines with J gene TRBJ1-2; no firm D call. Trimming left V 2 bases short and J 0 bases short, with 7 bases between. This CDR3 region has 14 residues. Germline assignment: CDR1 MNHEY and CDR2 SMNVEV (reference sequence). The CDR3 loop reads CASSLRTTNYGYTF. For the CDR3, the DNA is TGTGCCAGCAGTTTAAGAACCACTAACTATGGCTACACCTTC.

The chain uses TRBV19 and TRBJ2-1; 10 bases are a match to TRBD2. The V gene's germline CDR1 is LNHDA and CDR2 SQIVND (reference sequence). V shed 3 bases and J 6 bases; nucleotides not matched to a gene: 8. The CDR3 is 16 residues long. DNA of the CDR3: TGTGCCAGTAGTATCAAGAGAGGACTAGCGGCCAATGAGCAGTTCTTC. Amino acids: CASSIKRGLAANEQFF. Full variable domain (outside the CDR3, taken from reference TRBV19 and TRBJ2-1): DGGITQSPKYLFRKEGQNVTLSCEQNLNHDAMYWYRQDPGQGLRLIYYSQIVNDFQKGDIAEGYSVSREKKESFPLTVTSAQKNPTAFYLCASSIKRGLAANEQFFGPGTRLTVL.

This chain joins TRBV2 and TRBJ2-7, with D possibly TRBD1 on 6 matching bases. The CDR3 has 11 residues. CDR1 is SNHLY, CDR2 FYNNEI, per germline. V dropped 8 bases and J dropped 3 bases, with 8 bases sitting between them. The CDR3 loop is CASAGVYEQYF. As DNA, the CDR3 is TGTGCCAGCGCAGGGGTCTACGAGCAGTACTTC.

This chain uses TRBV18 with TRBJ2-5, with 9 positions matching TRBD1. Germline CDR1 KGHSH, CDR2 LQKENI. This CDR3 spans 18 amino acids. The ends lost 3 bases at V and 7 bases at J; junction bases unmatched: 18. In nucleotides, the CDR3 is TGTGCCAGCTCACCGAGGGAAGAGGGAACAGGGGGCCAGCGGACCCAGTACTTC. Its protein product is CASSPREEGTGGQRTQYF.

In DNA, the CDR3 is TGTGCCAGCAGTTCCGGACTAGCGGGAACCGGGGAGCTGTTTTTT. Protein product: CASSSGLAGTGELFF. The rearrangement joins TRBV6-2 or TRBV6-3 to TRBJ2-2; 12 nucleotides match TRBD2. Germline values: CDR1 MNHEY, CDR2 SVGEGT. CDR3 length: 15 residues. Trimming removed 4 bases from V and 5 bases from J; junction bases left unmatched: 2.

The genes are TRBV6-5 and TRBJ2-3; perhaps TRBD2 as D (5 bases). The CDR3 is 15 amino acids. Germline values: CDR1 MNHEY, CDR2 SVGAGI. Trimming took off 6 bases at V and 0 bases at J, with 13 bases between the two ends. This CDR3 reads CASRARGSSTDTQYF. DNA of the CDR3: TGTGCCAGCAGAGCCCGGGGTTCTAGCACAGATACGCAGTATTTT.

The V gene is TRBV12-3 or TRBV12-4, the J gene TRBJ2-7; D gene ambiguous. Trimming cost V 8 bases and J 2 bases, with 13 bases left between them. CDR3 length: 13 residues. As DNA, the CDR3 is TGTGCCAGCTTGAAGGGTGGGGCCTACGAGCAGTACTTC. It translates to CASLKGGAYEQYF.

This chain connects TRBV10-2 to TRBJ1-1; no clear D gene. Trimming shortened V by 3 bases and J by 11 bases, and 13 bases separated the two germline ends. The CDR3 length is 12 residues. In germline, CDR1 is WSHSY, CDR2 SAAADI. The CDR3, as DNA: TGCGCCAGCAGTGACCCCCGTAGGAAGGCTTTCTTT. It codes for CASSDPRRKAFF.

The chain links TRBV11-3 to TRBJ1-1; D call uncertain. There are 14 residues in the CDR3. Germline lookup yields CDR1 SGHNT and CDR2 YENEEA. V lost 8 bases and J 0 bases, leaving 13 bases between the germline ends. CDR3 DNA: TGTGCCAGCTTGGGCCCGTGGGTGAACACTGAAGCTTTCTTT. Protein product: CASLGPWVNTEAFF.

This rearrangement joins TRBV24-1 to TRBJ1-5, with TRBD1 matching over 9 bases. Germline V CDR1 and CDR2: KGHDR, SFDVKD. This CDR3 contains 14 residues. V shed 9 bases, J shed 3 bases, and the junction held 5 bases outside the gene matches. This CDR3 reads CATRGTGYNQPQHF. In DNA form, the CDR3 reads TGTGCCACCCGGGGGACAGGGTACAATCAGCCCCAGCATTTT.